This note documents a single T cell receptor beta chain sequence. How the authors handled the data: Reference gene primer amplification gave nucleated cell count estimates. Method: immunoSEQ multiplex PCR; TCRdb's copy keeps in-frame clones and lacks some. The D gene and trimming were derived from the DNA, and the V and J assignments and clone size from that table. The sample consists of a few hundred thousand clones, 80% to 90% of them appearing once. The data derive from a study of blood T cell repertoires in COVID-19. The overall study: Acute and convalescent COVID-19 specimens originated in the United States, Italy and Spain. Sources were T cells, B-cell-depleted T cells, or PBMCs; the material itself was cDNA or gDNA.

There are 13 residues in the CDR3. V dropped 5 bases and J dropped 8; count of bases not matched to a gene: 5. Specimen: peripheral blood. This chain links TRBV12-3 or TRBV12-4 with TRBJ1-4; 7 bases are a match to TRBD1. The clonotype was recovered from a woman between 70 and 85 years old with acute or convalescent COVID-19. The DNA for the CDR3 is TGTGCCAGCAGTCGTTGGACAGGCGAAAAACTGTTTTTT. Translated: CASSRWTGEKLFF.